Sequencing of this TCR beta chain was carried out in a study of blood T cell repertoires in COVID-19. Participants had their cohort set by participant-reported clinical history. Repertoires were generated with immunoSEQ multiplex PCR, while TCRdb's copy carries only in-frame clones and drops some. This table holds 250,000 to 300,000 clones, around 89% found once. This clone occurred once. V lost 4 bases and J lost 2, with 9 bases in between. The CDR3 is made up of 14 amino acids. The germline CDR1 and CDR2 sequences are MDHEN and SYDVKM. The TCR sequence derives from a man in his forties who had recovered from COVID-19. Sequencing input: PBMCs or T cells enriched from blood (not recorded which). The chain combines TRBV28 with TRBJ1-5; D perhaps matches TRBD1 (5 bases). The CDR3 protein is CASSYGGGNQPQHF. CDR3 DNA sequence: TGTGCCAGCAGTTACGGGGGAGGCAATCAGCCCCAGCATTTT.